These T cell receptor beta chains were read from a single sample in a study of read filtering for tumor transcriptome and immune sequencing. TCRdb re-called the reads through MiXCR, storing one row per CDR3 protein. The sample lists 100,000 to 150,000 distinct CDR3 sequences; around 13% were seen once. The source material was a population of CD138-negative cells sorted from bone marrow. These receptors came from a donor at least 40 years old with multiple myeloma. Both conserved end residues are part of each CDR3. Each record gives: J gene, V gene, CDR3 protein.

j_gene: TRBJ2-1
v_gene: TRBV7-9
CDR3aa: CASSPPGTVTYNEQFF

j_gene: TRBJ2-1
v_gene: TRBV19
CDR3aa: CASSGYYNEQFF

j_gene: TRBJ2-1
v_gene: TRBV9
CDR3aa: CASSALSYNEQFF

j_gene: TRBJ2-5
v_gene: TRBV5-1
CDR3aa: CASSFAGAPSETQYF

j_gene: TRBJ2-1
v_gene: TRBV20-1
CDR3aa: CSASRARNEQFF

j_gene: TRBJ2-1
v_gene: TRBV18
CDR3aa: CASSPAGGLRDEQFF

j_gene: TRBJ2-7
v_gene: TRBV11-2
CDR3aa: CASSSLTGAHYEQYF

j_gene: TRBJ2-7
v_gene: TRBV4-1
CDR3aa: CASSQAGVLGEQYF

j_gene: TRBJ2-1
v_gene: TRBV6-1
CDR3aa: CASSQHPETSGYNEQFF

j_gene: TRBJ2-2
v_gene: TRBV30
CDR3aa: CAWSASTSGELFF

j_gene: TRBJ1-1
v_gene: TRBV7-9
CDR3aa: CASKLTTKNAFF

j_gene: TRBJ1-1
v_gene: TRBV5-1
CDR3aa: CASSTDRARGTEAFF

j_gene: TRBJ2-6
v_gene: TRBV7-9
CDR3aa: CASSSWTGWSGANVLTF

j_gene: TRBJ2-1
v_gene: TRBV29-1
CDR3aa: CSVTGDPRRNEQLF

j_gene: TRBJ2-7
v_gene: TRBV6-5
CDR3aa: CASSTPNRTSGNYEQYF

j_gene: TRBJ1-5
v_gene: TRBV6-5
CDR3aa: CASSYSAGGKQPQHF

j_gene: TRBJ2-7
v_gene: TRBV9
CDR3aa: CASTPAPSAGEQYF

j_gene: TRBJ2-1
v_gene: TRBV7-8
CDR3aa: CASSPGVAGDNEQFF

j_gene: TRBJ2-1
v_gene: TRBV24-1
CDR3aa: CATSEGTELYNEQFF

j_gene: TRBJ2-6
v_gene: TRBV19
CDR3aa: CASSIGTAYSGANVLTF

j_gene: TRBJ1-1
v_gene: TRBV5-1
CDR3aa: CASSVTGRGNTEAFF

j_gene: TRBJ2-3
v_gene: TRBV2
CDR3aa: CASSERGSTDTQYF

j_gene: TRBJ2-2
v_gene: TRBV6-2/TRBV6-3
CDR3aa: CASSYSPTLTTGELFF

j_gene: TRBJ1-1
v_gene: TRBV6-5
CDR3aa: CASSYWTGSTEAFF

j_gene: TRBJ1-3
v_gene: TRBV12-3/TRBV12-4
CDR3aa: CASSLGQWGNTIYF

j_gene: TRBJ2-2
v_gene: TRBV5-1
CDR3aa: CAGSTDGQHTGELFF

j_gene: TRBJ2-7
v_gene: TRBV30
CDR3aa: CAWRPGPSYEQYF

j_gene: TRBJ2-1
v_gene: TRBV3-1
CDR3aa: CASRSGLPGDNEQFF

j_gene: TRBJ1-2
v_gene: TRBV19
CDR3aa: CASSPRDRVTRLLNYGYTF

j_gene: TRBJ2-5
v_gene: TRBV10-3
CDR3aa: CAISESGPPSTQYF

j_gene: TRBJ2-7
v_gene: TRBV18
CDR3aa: CASSQGQGWSYEQYF

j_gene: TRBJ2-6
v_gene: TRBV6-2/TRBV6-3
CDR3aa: CASSASPMFGANVLTF

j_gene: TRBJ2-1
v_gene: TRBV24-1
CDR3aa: CATSDLASSGYNEQFF

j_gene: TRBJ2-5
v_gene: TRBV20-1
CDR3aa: CSAGTGANQETQYF

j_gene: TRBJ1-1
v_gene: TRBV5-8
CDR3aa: CASSRGQLNTEAFF

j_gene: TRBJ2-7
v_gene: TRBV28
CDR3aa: CASSSMGQGKSYEQYF

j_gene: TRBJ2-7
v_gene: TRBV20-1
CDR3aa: CSARRDRAGAFHEQYF

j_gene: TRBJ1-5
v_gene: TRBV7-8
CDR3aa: CASSSDRAQPQHF

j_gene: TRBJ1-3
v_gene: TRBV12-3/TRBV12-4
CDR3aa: CASSYDGVSSGNTIYF

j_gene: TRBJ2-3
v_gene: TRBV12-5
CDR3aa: CASGLVAGQFTDTQYF

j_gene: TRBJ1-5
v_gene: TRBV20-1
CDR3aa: CSARDEGNQPQHF

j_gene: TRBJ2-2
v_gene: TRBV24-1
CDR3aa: CATSDPGLAGGATGELFF

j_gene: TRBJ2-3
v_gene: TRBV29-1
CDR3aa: CSVELWEGTDTQYF

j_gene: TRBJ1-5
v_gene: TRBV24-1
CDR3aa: CATSDLSGQPQHF

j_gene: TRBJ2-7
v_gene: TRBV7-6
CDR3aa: CASSLAGGRAYEQYF

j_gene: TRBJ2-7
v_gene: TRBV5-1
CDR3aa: CASSPGQGMLYEQYF

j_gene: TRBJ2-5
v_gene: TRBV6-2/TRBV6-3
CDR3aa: CASSSGTGEETQYF

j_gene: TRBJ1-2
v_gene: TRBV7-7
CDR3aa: CASSPDRGSGYTF

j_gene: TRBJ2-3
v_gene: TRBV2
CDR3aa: CASSDRREVTDTQYF

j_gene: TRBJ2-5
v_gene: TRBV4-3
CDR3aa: CASGQGGGPGETQYF

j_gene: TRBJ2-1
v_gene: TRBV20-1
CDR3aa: CSATKRATNEQFF

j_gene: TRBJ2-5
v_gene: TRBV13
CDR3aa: CASSLGPSTRETQYF

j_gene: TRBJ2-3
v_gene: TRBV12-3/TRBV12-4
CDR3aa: CASRTGTSGNSDTQYF

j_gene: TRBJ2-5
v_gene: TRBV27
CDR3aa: CASTSGPGETQYF

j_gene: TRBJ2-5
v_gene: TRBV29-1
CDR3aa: CSVEGREETQYF

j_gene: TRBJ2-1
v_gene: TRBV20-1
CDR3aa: CSAPRGVSSYNEQFF